Each of the 30 T cell receptor beta chains below was sequenced from the same sample in a study of Ad26.COV2.S vaccination and SARS-CoV-2 variants. Treatment given: roughly 20 received Ad26.COV2.S at low or high dose, single or two shots; 5 received placebo; per-sample allocation not given. Material that was analyzed had been drawn on day 63 after the first vaccine or placebo injection. The repertoire was sequenced with immunoSEQ multiplex PCR; TCRdb's copy has only in-frame clones and lacks some. Of approximately 480,000 clones in the sample, around nine tenths were seen once. The specimen was peripheral blood, collected in a trial of Ad26.COV2.S vaccine versus placebo. These receptors all come from a person aged 18-65 years who received the Ad26.COV2.S COVID-19 vaccine or a placebo.

The J gene is TRBJ2-5, the V gene TRBV11-3; D might be TRBD1 (7 bases). The germline V and J ends were trimmed by 5 bases and 1 base, with 11 bases remaining between them. The CDR3 is 14 residues long. The V gene's germline CDR1 is SGHNT and CDR2 YENEEA. CDR3 DNA sequence: TGTGCCAGCAGCGCAGGGGGGTCCCAAGAGACCCAGTACTTC. Its protein product is CASSAGGSQETQYF.

This CDR3 reads CASSQEGLSHNEQFF. The CDR3 coding sequence is TGTGCCAGCAGCCAGGAGGGGCTGTCCCACAATGAGCAGTTCTTC. The V call is TRBV11-2, the J call TRBJ2-1; possibly TRBD2 for D (6 bases). The V gene's germline CDR1 is SGHAT and CDR2 FQNNGV. The CDR3 loop spans 15 amino acids. With 5 bases removed from V and 5 bases from J, the gap between germline ends came to 16 bases.

As to this clone: This sample includes further DNA sequences coding for the same CDR3. The chain is built from TRBV6-6 and TRBJ1-5; D gene ambiguous. The CDR3 runs 13 residues. Germline CDR1 and CDR2: MNHNY and SVGAGI (reference sequence). Trimming removed 2 bases at V and 4 bases at J, with 6 bases between. Here the CDR3 reads CASSYTENQPQHF. CDR3 DNA: TGTGCCAGCAGTTACACGGAGAATCAGCCCCAGCATTTT.

This chain links TRBV7-2 with TRBJ2-3, with 11 bases identical to TRBD2. V was pared by 5 bases and J by 2 bases, with 6 bases of the junction left unmatched. CDR3 length: 16 amino acids. CDR1 and CDR2 (germline): SGHTA, FQGNSA. DNA for the CDR3: TGTGCCAGCAGCGGCGGGACTAGCGGAAACACAGATACGCAGTATTTT. Its protein is CASSGGTSGNTDTQYF.

This clone was seen only once. The chain has TRBV10-3 and TRBJ2-1; 10 nucleotides match TRBD2. Germline lookup yields CDR1 ENHRY and CDR2 SYGVKD. CDR3 length equals 15 residues. The V and J ends lost 4 bases and 3 bases, in that order; junction bases with no gene match: 3. DNA of the CDR3: TGTGCCATCAGTGGGCTAGCGGGAGTCTACAATGAGCAGTTCTTC. Protein: CAISGLAGVYNEQFF.

Notes on this clone: Other nucleotide sequences in the sample specify the same CDR3. The V call is TRBV30, the J call TRBJ1-1; possibly TRBD1 for D (6 bases). The CDR3 contains 12 residues. The germline V gene encodes CDR1 GTSNPN and CDR2 SVGIG (reference sequence). V was trimmed by 1 base and J by 5 bases, leaving 8 bases between them. DNA of the CDR3: TGTGCCTGGAGTGAGAGGGGGACTGAAGCTTTCTTT. Its translation: CAWSERGTEAFF.

This clone was counted a few times. The rearrangement joins TRBV2 to TRBJ1-3; TRBD1 matches 8 bases. The CDR3 spans 14 residues. Germline assignment: CDR1 SNHLY and CDR2 FYNNEI. Trimming at V came to 3 bases and at J to 2 bases, leaving 0 bases not matched to a gene. CDR3 residues: CASSETGAGNTIYF. The CDR3 bases are TGTGCCAGCAGTGAGACAGGGGCTGGAAACACCATATATTTT.

V gene TRBV7-9 combines with J gene TRBJ1-4, with D possibly matching TRBD1 (5 bases). This CDR3 contains 15 residues. V lost 8 bases, J lost 3 bases, and 16 bases lay in between. Germline V gene sequence: CDR1 SEHNR, CDR2 FQNEAQ (reference sequence). CDR3 sequence: CASQPGGAANEKLFF. The CDR3 nucleotides read TGTGCCAGCCAACCTGGGGGTGCTGCTAATGAAAAACTGTTTTTT.

The rearrangement uses TRBV6-5 and TRBJ2-3; D not resolved. This CDR3 spans 14 amino acids. The V end was cut by 6 bases, the J end by 7 bases, with 17 bases between. Germline V gene sequence: CDR1 MNHEY, CDR2 SVGAGI. DNA for the CDR3: TGTGCCAGCAGCCCCGGAACTCTTAGCAATACGCAGTATTTT. Residues: CASSPGTLSNTQYF.

The rearrangement links TRBV3-1 (or the pseudogene TRBV3-2) to TRBJ1-2, with 7 bases matching TRBD1. The V and J ends lost 4 bases and 6 bases, in that order; junction bases with no gene match: 5. In germline, CDR1 is LGHDT, CDR2 YNNKEL (reference sequence). The CDR3 totals 13 residues. CDR3 amino acids: CASSRGTAHGYTF. DNA for the CDR3: TGTGCCAGCAGCCGAGGGACAGCCCATGGCTACACCTTC.

This clone was recorded a few times. CDR3 in amino acids: CASSPVYFGKLFF. In DNA form, the CDR3 reads TGTGCCAGCAGCCCCGTTTATTTTGGAAAACTGTTTTTT. The V gene is TRBV11-2, the J gene TRBJ1-4; D gene ambiguous. This CDR3 has 13 amino acids. The V and J ends lost 5 bases and 10 bases respectively, with 14 bases between them. Germline CDR1 and CDR2: SGHAT and FQNNGV.

This clone was detected only once. This chain connects TRBV28 to TRBJ1-1, with TRBD1 as a possible D gene (5 bases). Germline V gene lookup returns CDR1 MDHEN and CDR2 SYDVKM. The germline V and J ends were trimmed by 5 bases and 0 bases, with 16 bases remaining between them. This CDR3 region has 16 residues. This CDR3 is CASSERVGLLNTEAFF. The CDR3 DNA reads as TGTGCCAGCAGTGAACGAGTGGGGCTTCTGAACACTGAAGCTTTCTTT.

The chain is built from TRBV19 and TRBJ1-1; 8 positions match TRBD1. CDR3 length: 14 amino acids. J was trimmed by 4 bases and V by 5 bases; bases with no gene match: 6. Germline values: CDR1 LNHDA, CDR2 SQIVND (reference sequence). CDR3 in amino acids: CASSHTGGTTEAFF. CDR3 nucleotides: TGTGCCAGTAGTCATACAGGGGGAACCACTGAAGCTTTCTTT.

V usage is TRBV7-2 and J usage is TRBJ2-3, with 8 nucleotides matching TRBD2. The germline CDR1 and CDR2 sequences are SGHTA and FQGNSA. After removal of 5 bases from V and 5 bases from J, the junction contained 12 bases not matched to a gene. The CDR3 extends over 16 amino acids. The CDR3 DNA reads as TGTGCCAGCAGCCCGAGGGGAGCGGGAGCATTAGATACGCAGTATTTT. It translates to CASSPRGAGALDTQYF.

The rearrangement uses TRBV19 and TRBJ2-1; D is uncertain. V shed 4 bases and J shed 8 bases, with 9 bases lying between them. This CDR3 region has 12 residues. CDR1 is LNHDA and CDR2 is SQIVND in the germline V gene (reference sequence). DNA of the CDR3: TGTGCCAGTAGTAAATCTAGATATGAGCAGTTCTTC. It yields the protein CASSKSRYEQFF.

The rearrangement joins TRBV4-2 to TRBJ2-5; 9 bases map to TRBD2. The CDR3 spans 17 residues. Germline CDR1 and CDR2: LGHNA and YNFKEQ. Trimming at V came to 0 bases and at J to 5 bases, leaving 10 bases not matched to a gene. The CDR3 region has the DNA TGTGCCAGCAGCCAAGATCCTATTAGCGGGAGAAGGGAGACCCAGTACTTC. It yields the protein CASSQDPISGRRETQYF.

This chain uses TRBV5-6 with TRBJ2-7, with TRBD1 identical over 8 bases. V trimming: 1 base; J trimming: 1 base; junction bases outside the gene matches: 4. Germline CDR1 SGHDT, CDR2 YYEEEE. The CDR3 sequence is 15 residues long. This chain's CDR3 is CASSLPGGASYEQYF. The CDR3 DNA is TGTGCCAGCAGCTTGCCAGGGGGCGCATCCTACGAGCAGTACTTC.

The V call is TRBV18, the J call TRBJ2-5; no clear D. Germline CDR1 and CDR2: KGHSH and LQKENI. V lost 1 base, J lost 5 bases, and 5 bases lay in between. The CDR3 runs 12 residues. The CDR3: CASSPQDETQYF. The CDR3 DNA sequence: TGTGCCAGCTCACCACAGGACGAGACCCAGTACTTC.

V is TRBV2 and J is TRBJ1-1, with D possibly TRBD1 on 6 matching bases. With 9 bases removed from V and 1 base from J, the gap between germline ends came to 12 bases. CDR3 size: 13 residues. Germline values: CDR1 SNHLY, CDR2 FYNNEI. The CDR3, as DNA: TGTGCCAGAAAAAAACAGGGGAACACTGAAGCTTTCTTT. Protein sequence: CARKKQGNTEAFF. Based on the CDR3 plus reference TRBV2 and TRBJ1-1, the full variable domain is EPEVTQTPSHQVTQMGQEVILRCVPISNHLYFYWYRQILGQKVEFLVSFYNNEISEKSEIFDDQFSVERPDGSNFTLKIRSTKLEDSAMYFCARKKQGNTEAFFGQGTRLTVV.

The chain joins TRBV4-3 to TRBJ1-1, with TRBD1 as a possible D gene (5 bases). This CDR3 region has 16 residues. CDR1 LGHNA and CDR2 YSLEER come from the germline V gene. Trimming took off 0 bases at V and 1 base at J, with 12 bases between the two ends. CDR3 sequence reads: CASSQDLGLGNTEAFF. CDR3 nucleotide sequence: TGCGCCAGCAGCCAAGATCTGGGGCTGGGGAACACTGAAGCTTTCTTT.

The gene calls are TRBV27 and TRBJ2-7, with 7 bases that match TRBD2. Trimming removed 3 bases from V and 4 bases from J; junction bases left unmatched: 6. CDR3 length: 14 residues. Looked up from germline, CDR1 is MNHEY and CDR2 is SMNVEV (reference sequence). The CDR3 bases are TGTGCCAGCAGTTTCGGAGGGAGGGTGTACGAGCAGTACTTC. The encoded protein is CASSFGGRVYEQYF.

J is TRBJ2-2 and V is TRBV9, with D perhaps matching TRBD2 (5 bases). Trimming shortened V by 0 bases and J by 3 bases, and 12 bases separated the two germline ends. Per the germline V gene, CDR1 is SGDLS and CDR2 is YYNGEE. The CDR3 sequence is 16 residues long. The CDR3 DNA sequence: TGTGCCAGCAGCGTAGGTCCGGGATTGGACACCGGGGAGCTGTTTTTT. Its protein is CASSVGPGLDTGELFF. Together with reference TRBV9 and TRBJ2-2, the CDR3 gives the full variable domain: DSGVTQTPKHLITATGQRVTLRCSPRSGDLSVYWYQQSLDQGLQFLIQYYNGEERAKGNILERFSAQQFPDLHSELNLSSLELGDSALYFCASSVGPGLDTGELFFGEGSRLTVL.

This rearrangement joins TRBV27 to TRBJ2-3; D is perhaps TRBD2 (5 bases). V was pared by 5 bases and J by 5 bases, with 17 bases between. This CDR3 region has 15 residues. In germline, CDR1 is MNHEY, CDR2 SMNVEV (reference sequence). In DNA form, the CDR3 reads TGTGCCAGCAGTAAACTAGTCGTGGCGGAAGATACGCAGTATTTT. This codes for CASSKLVVAEDTQYF.

The V gene is TRBV9, the J gene TRBJ1-2; 9 bases map to TRBD1. V lost 3 bases and J lost 2; bases outside the gene matches: 11. CDR1 SGDLS and CDR2 YYNGEE come from the germline V gene. The CDR3 is made up of 17 amino acids. CDR3 nucleotide sequence: TGTGCCAGCAGCGCCTCGACAGGGGGAGAAACGAACTATGGCTACACCTTC. It is translated as CASSASTGGETNYGYTF.

The V gene is TRBV10-3, the J gene TRBJ2-7; D not certain. V was cut by 6 bases and J by 5 bases, with 8 bases left in between. The CDR3 loop spans 11 amino acids. Germline V CDR1 and CDR2: ENHRY, SYGVKD. CDR3 sequence (DNA): TGTGCCATCAGCAGACAAAACGAGCAGTACTTC. This codes for CAISRQNEQYF.

The chain couples TRBV2 to TRBJ2-1; unclear D gene. V was pared by 3 bases and J by 9 bases, with 18 bases between. The CDR3 spans 15 residues. Germline values: CDR1 SNHLY, CDR2 FYNNEI. CDR3 in amino acids: CASSDSGVQAREQFF. The DNA of the CDR3 is TGTGCCAGCAGTGATTCTGGCGTCCAGGCTCGTGAGCAGTTCTTC.

The chain couples TRBV30 to TRBJ1-1; D is unclear. CDR3 length: 13 amino acids. Trimming took 2 bases from V and 2 from J, leaving 9 bases between them. CDR1 GTSNPN and CDR2 SVGIG come from the germline V gene (reference sequence). CDR3 region: CAWSFGDNTEAFF. As DNA, the CDR3 is TGTGCCTGGAGTTTTGGCGATAACACTGAAGCTTTCTTT. Full variable domain (rest looked up from reference TRBV30 and TRBJ1-1): SQTIHQWPATLVQPVGSPLSLECTVEGTSNPNLYWYRQAAGRGLQLLFYSVGIGQISSEVPQNLSASRPQDRQFILSSKKLLLSDSGFYLCAWSFGDNTEAFFGQGTRLTVV.

This clone was counted a single time. The chain links TRBV7-2 to TRBJ2-7; the D is unclear. CDR3 size: 14 residues. Germline lookup yields CDR1 SGHTA and CDR2 FQGNSA. Trimming pared 1 base from V and 5 bases from J, leaving 12 bases between. For the CDR3, the DNA is TGTGCCAGCAGCTTAGTGAGCCAGATCCACGAGCAGTACTTC. This sequence encodes CASSLVSQIHEQYF.

The V call is TRBV3-1 (or the pseudogene TRBV3-2), the J call TRBJ1-1, with D maybe TRBD1 (6 bases). Per germline, CDR1 LGHDT and CDR2 YNNKEL (reference sequence). CDR3 length equals 14 residues. Trimming took 5 bases from V and 6 from J, leaving 16 bases between them. As DNA, the CDR3 is TGTGCCAGCAGCATTCCAGGGGCATACGCTGAAGCTTTCTTT. Its protein is CASSIPGAYAEAFF.

Here the CDR3 DNA reads TGCGCCAGCAGCTTGGGTGCCGCGATGAACACTGAAGCTTTCTTT. Encoded protein: CASSLGAAMNTEAFF. The chain has TRBV5-1 and TRBJ1-1; D is unresolved. CDR3 length equals 15 residues. Trimming took off 0 bases at V and 0 bases at J, with 9 bases between the two ends. Germline-derived CDR1 and CDR2 are SGHRS and YFSETQ.